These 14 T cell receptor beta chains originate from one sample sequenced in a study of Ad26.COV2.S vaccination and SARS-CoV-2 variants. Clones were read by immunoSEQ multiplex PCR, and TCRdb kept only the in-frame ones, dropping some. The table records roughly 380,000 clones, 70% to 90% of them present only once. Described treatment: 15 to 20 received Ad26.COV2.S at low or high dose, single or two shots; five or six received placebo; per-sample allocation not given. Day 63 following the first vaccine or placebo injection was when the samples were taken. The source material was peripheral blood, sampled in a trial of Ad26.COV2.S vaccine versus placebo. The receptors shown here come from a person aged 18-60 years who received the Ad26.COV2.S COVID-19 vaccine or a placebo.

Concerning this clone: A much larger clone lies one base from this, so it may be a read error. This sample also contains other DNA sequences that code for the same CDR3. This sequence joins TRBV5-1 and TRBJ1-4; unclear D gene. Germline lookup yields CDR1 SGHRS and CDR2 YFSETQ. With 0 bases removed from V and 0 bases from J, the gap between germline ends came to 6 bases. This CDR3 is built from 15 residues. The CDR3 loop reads CASSLEAATNEKLFF. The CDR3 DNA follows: TGCGCCAGCAGCTTGGAGGCAGCAACTAATGAAAAACTGTTTTTT.

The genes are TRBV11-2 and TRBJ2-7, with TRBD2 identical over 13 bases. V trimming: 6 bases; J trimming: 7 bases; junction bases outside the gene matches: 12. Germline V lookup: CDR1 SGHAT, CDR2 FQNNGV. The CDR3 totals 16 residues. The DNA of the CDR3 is TGTGCCAGCAGACAAGAGAACAGGGGACTAGCGGGAGAGCAGTACTTC. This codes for CASRQENRGLAGEQYF.

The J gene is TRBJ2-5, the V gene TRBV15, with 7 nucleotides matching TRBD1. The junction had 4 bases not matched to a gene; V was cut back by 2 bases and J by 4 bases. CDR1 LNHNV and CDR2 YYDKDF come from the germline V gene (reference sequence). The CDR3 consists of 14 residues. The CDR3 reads CATSRLRQGETQYF. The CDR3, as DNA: TGTGCCACCAGCAGACTGAGACAGGGAGAGACCCAGTACTTC.

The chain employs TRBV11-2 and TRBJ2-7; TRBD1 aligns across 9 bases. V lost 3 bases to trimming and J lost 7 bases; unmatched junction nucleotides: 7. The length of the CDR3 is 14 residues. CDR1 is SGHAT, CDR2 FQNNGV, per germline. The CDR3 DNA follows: TGTGCCAGCAGCTTTTATGCCGGGACAGGGGAGCAGTACTTC. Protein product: CASSFYAGTGEQYF.

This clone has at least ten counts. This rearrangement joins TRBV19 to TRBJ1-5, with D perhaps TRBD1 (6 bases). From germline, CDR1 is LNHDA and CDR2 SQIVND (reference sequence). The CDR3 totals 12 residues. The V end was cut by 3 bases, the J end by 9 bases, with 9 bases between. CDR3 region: CASSMEGGPQHF. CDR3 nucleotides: TGTGCCAGTAGTATGGAGGGGGGGCCCCAGCATTTT.

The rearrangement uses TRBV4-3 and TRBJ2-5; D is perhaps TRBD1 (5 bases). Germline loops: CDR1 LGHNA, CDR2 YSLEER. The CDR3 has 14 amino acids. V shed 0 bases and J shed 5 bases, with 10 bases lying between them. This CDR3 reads CASSQDAGLETQYF. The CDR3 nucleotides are TGCGCCAGCAGCCAAGATGCAGGGTTGGAGACCCAGTACTTC.

The CDR3 here is CASSFDPQESSYNSPLHF. The CDR3 DNA is TGTGCCAGCAGTTTTGATCCCCAGGAGAGCTCCTATAATTCACCCCTCCACTTT. This chain connects TRBV6-2 or TRBV6-3 to TRBJ1-6; D remains unclear. The CDR3 is 18 residues long. V was shortened by 4 bases and J by 0 bases, with 16 bases between the two germline ends. Germline CDR1 reads MNHEY; CDR2 reads SVGEGT.

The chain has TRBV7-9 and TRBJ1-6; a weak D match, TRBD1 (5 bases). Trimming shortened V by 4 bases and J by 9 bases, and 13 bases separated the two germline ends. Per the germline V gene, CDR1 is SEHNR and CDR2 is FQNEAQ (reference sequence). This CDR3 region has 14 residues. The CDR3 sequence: CASSSGFGTSPLHF. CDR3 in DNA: TGTGCCAGCAGCTCAGGGTTTGGGACTTCACCCCTCCACTTT.

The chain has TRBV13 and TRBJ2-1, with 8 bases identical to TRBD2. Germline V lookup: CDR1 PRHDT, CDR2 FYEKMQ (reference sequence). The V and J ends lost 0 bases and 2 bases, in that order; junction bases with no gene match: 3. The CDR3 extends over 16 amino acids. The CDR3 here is CASSLGAGGAYNEQFF. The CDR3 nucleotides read TGTGCCAGCAGCTTAGGGGCGGGAGGAGCCTACAATGAGCAGTTCTTC. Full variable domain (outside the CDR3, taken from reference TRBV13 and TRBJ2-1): AAGVIQSPRHLIKEKRETATLKCYPIPRHDTVYWYQQGPGQDPQFLISFYEKMQSDKGSIPDRFSAQQFSDYHSELNMSSLELGDSALYFCASSLGAGGAYNEQFFGPGTRLTVL.

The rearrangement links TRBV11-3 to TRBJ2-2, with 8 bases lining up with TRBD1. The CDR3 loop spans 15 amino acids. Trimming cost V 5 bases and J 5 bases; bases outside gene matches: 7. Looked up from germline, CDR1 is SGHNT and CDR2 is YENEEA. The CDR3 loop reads CASSQQGGSTGELFF. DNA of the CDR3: TGTGCCAGCAGCCAACAGGGGGGATCTACCGGGGAGCTGTTTTTT.

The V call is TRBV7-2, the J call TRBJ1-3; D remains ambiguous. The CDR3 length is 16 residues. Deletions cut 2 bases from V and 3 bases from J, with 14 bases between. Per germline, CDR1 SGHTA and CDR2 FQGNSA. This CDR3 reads CASSLMVSGIGNTIYF. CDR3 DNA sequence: TGTGCCAGCAGCTTAATGGTTTCCGGGATTGGAAACACCATATATTTT.

CDR3: CATSDLGTGNHAEQFF. DNA of the CDR3: TGTGCCACCAGTGATTTAGGGACAGGGAATCACGCTGAGCAGTTCTTC. The chain employs TRBV24-1 and TRBJ2-1; 9 bases align to TRBD1. Per germline, CDR1 KGHDR and CDR2 SFDVKD. Trimming removed 1 base from V and 9 bases from J; junction bases left unmatched: 9. CDR3 length equals 16 residues.

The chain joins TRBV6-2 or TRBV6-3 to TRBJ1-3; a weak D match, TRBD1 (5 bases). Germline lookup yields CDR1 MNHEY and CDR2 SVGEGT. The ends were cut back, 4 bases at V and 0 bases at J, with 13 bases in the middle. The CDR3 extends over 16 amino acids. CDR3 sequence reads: CASSSRKGSSGNTIYF. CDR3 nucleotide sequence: TGTGCCAGCAGTTCTCGGAAGGGGAGCTCTGGAAACACCATATATTTT.

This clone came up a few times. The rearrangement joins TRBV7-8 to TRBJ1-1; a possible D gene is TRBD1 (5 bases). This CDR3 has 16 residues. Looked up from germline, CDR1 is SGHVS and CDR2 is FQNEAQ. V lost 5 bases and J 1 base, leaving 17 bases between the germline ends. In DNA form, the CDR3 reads TGTGCCAGCAGCCCCGTTTGGGGCAGCTCGAACACTGAAGCTTTCTTT. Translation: CASSPVWGSSNTEAFF.